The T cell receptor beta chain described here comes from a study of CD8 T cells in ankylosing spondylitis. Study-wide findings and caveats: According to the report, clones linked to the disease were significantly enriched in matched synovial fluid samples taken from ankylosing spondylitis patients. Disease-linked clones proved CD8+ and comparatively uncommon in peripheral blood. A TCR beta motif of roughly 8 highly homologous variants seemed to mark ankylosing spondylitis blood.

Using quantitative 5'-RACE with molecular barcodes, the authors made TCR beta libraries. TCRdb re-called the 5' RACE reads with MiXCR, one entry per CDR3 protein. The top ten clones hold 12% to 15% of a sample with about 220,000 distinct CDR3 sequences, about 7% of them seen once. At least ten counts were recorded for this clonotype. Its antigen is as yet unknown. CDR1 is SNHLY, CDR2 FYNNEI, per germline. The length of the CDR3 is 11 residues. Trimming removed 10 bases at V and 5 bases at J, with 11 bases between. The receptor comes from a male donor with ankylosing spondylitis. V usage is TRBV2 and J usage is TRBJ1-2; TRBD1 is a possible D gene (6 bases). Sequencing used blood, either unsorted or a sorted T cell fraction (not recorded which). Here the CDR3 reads CANWDKYGYTF. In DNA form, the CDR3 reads TGTGCCAACTGGGACAAGTATGGCTACACCTTC.